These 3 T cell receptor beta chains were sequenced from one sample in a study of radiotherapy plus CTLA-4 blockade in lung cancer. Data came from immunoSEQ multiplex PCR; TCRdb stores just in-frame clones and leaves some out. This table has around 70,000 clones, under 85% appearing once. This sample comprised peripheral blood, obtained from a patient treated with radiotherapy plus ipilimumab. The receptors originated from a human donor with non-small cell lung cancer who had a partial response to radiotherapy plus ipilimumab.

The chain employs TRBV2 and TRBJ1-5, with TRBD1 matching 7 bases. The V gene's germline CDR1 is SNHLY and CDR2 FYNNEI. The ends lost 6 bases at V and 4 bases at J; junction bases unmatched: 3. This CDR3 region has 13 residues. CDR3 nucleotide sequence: TGTGCCAGCAGGGGGACAGAGAATCAGCCCCAGCATTTT. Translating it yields CASRGTENQPQHF.

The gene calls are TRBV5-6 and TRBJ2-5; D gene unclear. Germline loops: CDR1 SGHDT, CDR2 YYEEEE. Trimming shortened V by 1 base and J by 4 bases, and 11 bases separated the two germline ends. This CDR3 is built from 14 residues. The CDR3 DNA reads TGTGCCAGCAGCTTGTTTATAGAGCGAGAGACCCAGTACTTC. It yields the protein CASSLFIERETQYF.

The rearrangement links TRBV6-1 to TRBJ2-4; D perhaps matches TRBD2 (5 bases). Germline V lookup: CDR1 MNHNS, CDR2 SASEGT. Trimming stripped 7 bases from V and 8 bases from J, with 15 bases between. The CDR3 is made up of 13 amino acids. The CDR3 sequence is CASKSSSRDIQYF. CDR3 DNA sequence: TGTGCCAGCAAGTCCTCTAGCCGGGACATTCAGTACTTC.